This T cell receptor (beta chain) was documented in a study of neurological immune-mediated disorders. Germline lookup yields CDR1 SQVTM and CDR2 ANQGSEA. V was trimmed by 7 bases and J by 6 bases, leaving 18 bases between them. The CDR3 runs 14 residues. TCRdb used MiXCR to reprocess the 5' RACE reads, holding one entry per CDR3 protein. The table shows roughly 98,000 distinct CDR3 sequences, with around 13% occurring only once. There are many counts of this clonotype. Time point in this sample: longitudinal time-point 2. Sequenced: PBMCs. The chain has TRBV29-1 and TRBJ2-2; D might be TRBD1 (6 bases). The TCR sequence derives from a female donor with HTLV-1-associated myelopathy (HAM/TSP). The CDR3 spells CSAIGPQGPGELFF. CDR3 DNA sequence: TGCAGCGCCATTGGCCCCCAGGGGCCCGGGGAGCTGTTTTTT.